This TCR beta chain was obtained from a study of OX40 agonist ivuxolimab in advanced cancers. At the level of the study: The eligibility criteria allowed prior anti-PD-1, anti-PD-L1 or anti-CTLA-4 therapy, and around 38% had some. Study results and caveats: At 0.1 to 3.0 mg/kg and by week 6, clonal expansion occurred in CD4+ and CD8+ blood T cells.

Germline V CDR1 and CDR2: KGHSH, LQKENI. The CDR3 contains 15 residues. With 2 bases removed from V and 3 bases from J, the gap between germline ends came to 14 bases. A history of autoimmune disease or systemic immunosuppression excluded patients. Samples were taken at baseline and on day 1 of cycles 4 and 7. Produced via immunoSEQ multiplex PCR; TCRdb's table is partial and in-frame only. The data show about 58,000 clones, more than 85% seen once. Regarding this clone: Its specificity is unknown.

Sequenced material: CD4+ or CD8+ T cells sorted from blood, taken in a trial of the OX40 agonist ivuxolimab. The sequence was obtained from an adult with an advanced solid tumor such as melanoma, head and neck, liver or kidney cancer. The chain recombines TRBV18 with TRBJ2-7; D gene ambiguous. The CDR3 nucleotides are TGTGCCAGCTCACCATGGGGTCCAGTGGACTACGAGCAGTACTTC. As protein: CASSPWGPVDYEQYF.